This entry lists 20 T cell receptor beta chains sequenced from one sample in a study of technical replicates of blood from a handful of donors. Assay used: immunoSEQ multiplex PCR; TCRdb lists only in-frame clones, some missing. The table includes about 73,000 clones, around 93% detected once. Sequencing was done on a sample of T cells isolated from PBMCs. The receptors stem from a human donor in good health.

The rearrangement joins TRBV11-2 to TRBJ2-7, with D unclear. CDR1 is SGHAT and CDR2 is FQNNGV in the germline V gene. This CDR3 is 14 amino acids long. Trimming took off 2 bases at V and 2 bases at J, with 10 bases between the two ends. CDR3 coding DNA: TGTGCCAGCAGCTTAATTTACAGCACCTACGAGCAGTACTTC. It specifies CASSLIYSTYEQYF.

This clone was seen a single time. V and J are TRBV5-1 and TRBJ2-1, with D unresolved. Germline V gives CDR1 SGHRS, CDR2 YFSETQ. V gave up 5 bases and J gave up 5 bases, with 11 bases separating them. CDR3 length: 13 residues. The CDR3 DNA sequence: TGCGCCAGCAGTCTTCTAGGAGACAATGAGCAGTTCTTC. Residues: CASSLLGDNEQFF.

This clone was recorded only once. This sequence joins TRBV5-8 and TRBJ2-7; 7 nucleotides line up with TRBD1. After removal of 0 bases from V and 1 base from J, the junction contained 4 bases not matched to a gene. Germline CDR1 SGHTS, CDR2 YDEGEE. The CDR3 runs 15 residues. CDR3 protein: CASSLAWDSSYEQYF. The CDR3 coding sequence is TGTGCCAGCAGCTTGGCCTGGGACAGTTCCTACGAGCAGTACTTC.

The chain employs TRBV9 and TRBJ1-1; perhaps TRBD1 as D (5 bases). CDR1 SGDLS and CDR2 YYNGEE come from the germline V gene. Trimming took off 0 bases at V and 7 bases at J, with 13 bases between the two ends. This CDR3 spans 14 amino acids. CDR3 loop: CASSVGQGPDEAFF. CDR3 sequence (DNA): TGTGCCAGCAGCGTAGGTCAGGGTCCCGATGAAGCTTTCTTT.

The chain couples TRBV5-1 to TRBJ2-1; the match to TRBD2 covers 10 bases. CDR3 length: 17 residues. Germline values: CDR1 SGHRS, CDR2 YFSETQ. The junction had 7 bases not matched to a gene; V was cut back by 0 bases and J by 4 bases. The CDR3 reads CASSLGVLAGPYNEQFF. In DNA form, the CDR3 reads TGCGCCAGCAGCTTGGGGGTACTAGCGGGACCATACAATGAGCAGTTCTTC.

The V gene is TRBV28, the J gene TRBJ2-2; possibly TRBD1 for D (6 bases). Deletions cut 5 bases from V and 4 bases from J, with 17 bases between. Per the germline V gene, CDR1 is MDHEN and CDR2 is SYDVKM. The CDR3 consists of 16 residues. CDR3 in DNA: TGTGCCAGCAGTCCGCCGGGACACGGTTTCACCGGGGAGCTGTTTTTT. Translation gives CASSPPGHGFTGELFF.

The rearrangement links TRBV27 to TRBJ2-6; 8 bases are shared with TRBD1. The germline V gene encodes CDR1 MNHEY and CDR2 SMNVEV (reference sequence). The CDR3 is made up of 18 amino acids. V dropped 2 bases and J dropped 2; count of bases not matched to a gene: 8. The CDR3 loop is CASSLLDRVVTGANVLTF. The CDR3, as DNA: TGTGCCAGCAGTTTACTGGACAGGGTAGTCACTGGGGCCAACGTCCTGACTTTC.

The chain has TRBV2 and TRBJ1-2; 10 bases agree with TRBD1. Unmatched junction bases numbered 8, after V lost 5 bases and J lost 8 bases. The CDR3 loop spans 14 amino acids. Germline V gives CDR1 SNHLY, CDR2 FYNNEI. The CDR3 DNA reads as TGTGCCAGCAGTACTGACAGGGGGCGCAGAGGCTACACCTTC. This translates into CASSTDRGRRGYTF. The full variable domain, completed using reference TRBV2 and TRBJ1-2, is EPEVTQTPSHQVTQMGQEVILRCVPISNHLYFYWYRQILGQKVEFLVSFYNNEISEKSEIFDDQFSVERPDGSNFTLKIRSTKLEDSAMYFCASSTDRGRRGYTFGSGTRLTVV.

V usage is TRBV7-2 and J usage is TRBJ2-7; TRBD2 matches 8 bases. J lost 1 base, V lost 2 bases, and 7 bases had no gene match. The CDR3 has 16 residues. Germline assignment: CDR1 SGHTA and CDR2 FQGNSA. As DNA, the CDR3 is TGTGCCAGCAGCTTATCTTTCCTAGCGGGTTCCTACGAGCAGTACTTC. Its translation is CASSLSFLAGSYEQYF.

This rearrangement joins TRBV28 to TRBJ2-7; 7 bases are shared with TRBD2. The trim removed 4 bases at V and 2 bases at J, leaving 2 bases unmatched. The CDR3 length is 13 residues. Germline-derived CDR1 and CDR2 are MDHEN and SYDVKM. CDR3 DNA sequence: TGTGCCAGCAGTTGGGAGGGAACCTACGAGCAGTACTTC. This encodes CASSWEGTYEQYF.

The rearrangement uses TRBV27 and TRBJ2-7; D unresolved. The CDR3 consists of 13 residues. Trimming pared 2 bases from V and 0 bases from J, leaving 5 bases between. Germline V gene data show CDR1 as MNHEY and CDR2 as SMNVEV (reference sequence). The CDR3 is CASSLPSSYEQYF. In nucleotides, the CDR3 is TGTGCCAGCAGTTTACCGAGCTCCTACGAGCAGTACTTC.

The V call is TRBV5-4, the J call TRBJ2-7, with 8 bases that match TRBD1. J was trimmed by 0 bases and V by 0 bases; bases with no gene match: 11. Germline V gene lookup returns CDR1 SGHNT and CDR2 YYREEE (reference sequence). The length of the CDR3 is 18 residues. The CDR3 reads CASSLGSGTGPLSYEQYF. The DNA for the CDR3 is TGTGCCAGCAGCTTGGGTTCCGGGACAGGTCCGCTCTCCTACGAGCAGTACTTC.

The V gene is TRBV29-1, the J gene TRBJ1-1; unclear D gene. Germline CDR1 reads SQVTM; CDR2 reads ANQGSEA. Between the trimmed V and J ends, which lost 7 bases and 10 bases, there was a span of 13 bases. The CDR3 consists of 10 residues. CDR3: CSAVIQRAFF. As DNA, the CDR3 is TGCAGCGCTGTGATACAGAGAGCTTTCTTT.

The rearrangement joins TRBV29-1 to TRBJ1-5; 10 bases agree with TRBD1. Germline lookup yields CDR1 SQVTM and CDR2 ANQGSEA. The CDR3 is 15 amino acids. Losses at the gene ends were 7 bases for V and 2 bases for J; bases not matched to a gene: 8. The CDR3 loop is CSARTGGTGNQPQHF. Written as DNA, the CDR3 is TGCAGCGCTCGGACAGGGGGAACGGGCAATCAGCCCCAGCATTTT.

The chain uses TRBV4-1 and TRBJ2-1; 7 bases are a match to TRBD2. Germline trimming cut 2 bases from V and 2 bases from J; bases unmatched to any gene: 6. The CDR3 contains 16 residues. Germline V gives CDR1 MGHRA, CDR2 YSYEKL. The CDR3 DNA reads TGCGCCAGCAGCCAAAATCGGGGGGAGGCCTACAATGAGCAGTTCTTC. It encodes CASSQNRGEAYNEQFF.

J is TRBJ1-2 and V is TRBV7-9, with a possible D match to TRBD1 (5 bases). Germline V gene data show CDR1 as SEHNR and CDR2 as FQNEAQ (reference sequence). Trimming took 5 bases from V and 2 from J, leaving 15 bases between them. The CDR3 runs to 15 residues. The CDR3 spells CASSGGEGLNYGYTF. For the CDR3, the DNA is TGTGCCAGCAGCGGGGGGGAGGGCCTGAACTATGGCTACACCTTC.

DNA for the CDR3: TGTGCCAGCAGCCGTACAGGGAGTTCGGTCTATGGCTACACCTTC. This sequence encodes CASSRTGSSVYGYTF. The chain employs TRBV7-9 and TRBJ1-2; possibly TRBD1 for D (6 bases). Germline V lookup: CDR1 SEHNR, CDR2 FQNEAQ (reference sequence). V lost 5 bases and J lost 4, with 17 bases in between. The CDR3 is 15 residues long.

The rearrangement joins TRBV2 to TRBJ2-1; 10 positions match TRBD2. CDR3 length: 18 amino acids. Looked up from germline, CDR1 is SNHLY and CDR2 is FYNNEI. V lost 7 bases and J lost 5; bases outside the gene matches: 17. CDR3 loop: CASTPLLVAGGSDNEQFF. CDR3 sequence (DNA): TGTGCCAGCACTCCCCTCCTAGTAGCGGGGGGATCCGACAATGAGCAGTTCTTC.

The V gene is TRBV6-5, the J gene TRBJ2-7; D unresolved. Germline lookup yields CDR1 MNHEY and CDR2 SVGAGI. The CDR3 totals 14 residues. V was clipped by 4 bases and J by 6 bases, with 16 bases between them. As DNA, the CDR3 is TGTGCCAGCAGTTGGTCGGCGGTGAAAAGCGAGCAGTACTTC. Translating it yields CASSWSAVKSEQYF.

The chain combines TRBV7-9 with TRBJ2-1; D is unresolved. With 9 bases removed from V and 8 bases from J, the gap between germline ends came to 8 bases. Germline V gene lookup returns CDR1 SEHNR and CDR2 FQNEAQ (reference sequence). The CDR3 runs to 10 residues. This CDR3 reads CASKSDEQFF. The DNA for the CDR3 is TGTGCCAGTAAATCTGATGAGCAGTTCTTC.